The entry below gives a single T cell receptor beta chain sequence along with its context. Between the trimmed V and J ends, which lost 4 bases and 4 bases, there was a span of 11 bases. The CDR3 is 14 residues long. Looked up from germline, CDR1 is DFQATT and CDR2 is SNEGSKA (reference sequence). Using its own MiXCR run on the RT-PCR reads, TCRdb lists one record per CDR3 protein. The data contain around 700,000 distinct CDR3 sequences, 14% of them singletons. The receptor comes from a female donor in good health, serving as a healthy control. The rearrangement links TRBV20-1 to TRBJ1-6, with D possibly being TRBD1 (5 bases). The sequenced material came from memory CD4+ T cells from blood. The CDR3 DNA reads as TGCAGTGCTACCCGGGACCCATATAATTCACCCCTCCACTTT. Translating it yields CSATRDPYNSPLHF.